This entry describes one T cell receptor beta chain. What it binds is unknown. The sample is drawn from a study of vaccination effects on CD4 cells after COVID-19. Clones were sequenced by immunoSEQ multiplex PCR, and TCRdb holds only the in-frame ones, with some missing. The sample includes about 13,000 clones, over 60% seen only once; the top ten take 8% to 10%. ViraFEST expansion of antigen-specific CD4+ T cells with viral peptide pools preceded sequencing. The culture ran for 10 days, and then CD4+ T cells were isolated. Each person got two doses of an mRNA SARS-CoV-2 vaccine, BNT162b2 or mRNA-1273. Two million PBMC were seeded per well and grown in the presence of 10 IU/ml IL-2 and around 11 ug/ml peptides. The CDR3 totals 19 residues. Germline V lookup: CDR1 SEHNR, CDR2 FQNEAQ (reference sequence). The ends lost 1 base at V and 0 bases at J; junction bases unmatched: 11.

The sequenced sample was CD4+ T cells from PBMCs cultured with SARS-CoV-2 spike peptides, obtained after COVID-19 vaccination. The clonotype was recovered from a human donor who received a COVID-19 vaccine. The chain uses TRBV7-9 and TRBJ2-3; 9 bases are shared with TRBD2. The CDR3, as DNA: TGTGCCAGCAGCTTAGGGCGTATCCGGCGGGAGGGAAGCACAGATACGCAGTATTTT. Its translation: CASSLGRIRREGSTDTQYF. The complete variable domain, with remaining parts taken from reference TRBV7-9 and TRBJ2-3, reads DTGVSQNPRHKITKRGQNVTFRCDPISEHNRLYWYRQTLGQGPEFLTYFQNEAQLEKSRLLSDRFSAERPKGSFSTLEIQRTEQGDSAMYLCASSLGRIRREGSTDTQYFGPGTRLTVL.